Presented here are 30 T cell receptor beta chains from one specimen sequenced in a study of T cell responses to AZD1222 COVID-19 vaccine. Generated by immunoSEQ multiplex PCR, the TCRdb table keeps only in-frame clones and is missing some. The sample yields approximately 67,000 clones, 80% to 90% seen once. Material: peripheral blood, obtained 28 days after the second AZD1222 dose. All receptors come from an adult who received the AZD1222 COVID-19 vaccine.

The CDR3 bases are TGTGCCTGGAGCGCCCCGAGACAGGTCACCGAACAGCCCCAGCATTTT. It translates to CAWSAPRQVTEQPQHF. V usage is TRBV30 and J usage is TRBJ1-5; tentatively, D is TRBD1 (6 bases). V lost 3 bases to trimming and J lost 7 bases, with 22 bases between them. This CDR3 contains 16 residues. Germline loops: CDR1 GTSNPN, CDR2 SVGIG (reference sequence).

The rearrangement uses TRBV4-1 and TRBJ1-2, with 7 bases lining up with TRBD1. After removal of 1 base from V and 8 bases from J, the junction contained 22 bases not matched to a gene. The germline V gene encodes CDR1 MGHRA and CDR2 YSYEKL. The CDR3 length is 19 residues. CDR3 protein: CASSQGAVVRDRSVAGYTF. The CDR3 DNA is TGCGCCAGCAGCCAAGGAGCAGTAGTAAGGGACAGAAGCGTAGCAGGCTACACCTTC.

The chain employs TRBV10-1 and TRBJ1-1; D remains unclear. The CDR3 extends over 13 amino acids. Germline lookup yields CDR1 WNHNN and CDR2 SYGVQD (reference sequence). Deletions cut 5 bases from V and 0 bases from J, with 7 bases between. The CDR3: CASSRGVNTEAFF. CDR3 nucleotide sequence: TGCGCCAGCAGTCGCGGGGTGAACACTGAAGCTTTCTTT.

The genes are TRBV9 and TRBJ2-1, with TRBD2 matching 14 bases. The CDR3 runs 16 residues. The germline V gene encodes CDR1 SGDLS and CDR2 YYNGEE. V lost 0 bases, J lost 9 bases, and 5 bases stayed unmatched. The CDR3 DNA reads as TGTGCCAGCAGCGTAGAGGGGACTAGCGGGAGTGGTGAGCAGTTCTTC. Translated: CASSVEGTSGSGEQFF.

The chain recombines TRBV18 with TRBJ2-4, with 9 bases aligning to TRBD2. Germline loops: CDR1 KGHSH, CDR2 LQKENI. The CDR3 loop spans 17 amino acids. V shed 2 bases, J shed 9 bases, and the junction held 14 bases outside the gene matches. The CDR3 DNA reads TGTGCCAGCTCACCAGGGAGGAGTAGCGGGAGAAATAGCATTCAGTACTTC. It encodes CASSPGRSSGRNSIQYF.

The V and J genes are TRBV6-5 and TRBJ2-5; 8 bases line up with TRBD1. CDR1 is MNHEY and CDR2 is SVGAGI in the germline V gene. V was pared by 8 bases and J by 2 bases, with 7 bases of the junction left unmatched. This CDR3 has 14 residues. CDR3: CASRTGFMQETQYF. Written as DNA, the CDR3 is TGTGCCAGCCGGACAGGGTTTATGCAAGAGACCCAGTACTTC.

This rearrangement joins TRBV28 to TRBJ1-2, with D unresolved. Germline V gene data show CDR1 as MDHEN and CDR2 as SYDVKM. Trimming removed 5 bases at V and 3 bases at J, with 13 bases between. The CDR3 has 14 residues. DNA for the CDR3: TGTGCCAGCAGTCCCGTGCCGCGAGACTATGGCTACACCTTC. Its protein product is CASSPVPRDYGYTF.

The table lists this clone with a count of one. The J gene is TRBJ1-1, the V gene TRBV4-3; D ambiguous. Germline V lookup: CDR1 LGHNA, CDR2 YSLEER. This CDR3 is 14 amino acids long. V lost 3 bases and J 0 bases, leaving 8 bases between the germline ends. In DNA, the CDR3 is TGCGCCAGCAGCCAGTCTACCTTGAACACTGAAGCTTTCTTT. Encoded protein: CASSQSTLNTEAFF.

The chain links TRBV5-6 to TRBJ2-5; no definite D call. The CDR3 has 14 residues. V lost 1 base and J 2 bases, leaving 9 bases between the germline ends. Germline CDR1 and CDR2: SGHDT and YYEEEE. The CDR3 is CASSLLRAQETQYF. The CDR3 DNA follows: TGTGCCAGCAGCTTGTTACGAGCGCAAGAGACCCAGTACTTC.

The chain is built from TRBV5-1 and TRBJ1-4; no reliable D call. Trimming removed 0 bases at V and 0 bases at J, with 3 bases between. The germline CDR1 and CDR2 sequences are SGHRS and YFSETQ. This CDR3 is 14 amino acids long. CDR3 DNA sequence: TGCGCCAGCAGCTTGGTTGCAACTAATGAAAAACTGTTTTTT. It codes for CASSLVATNEKLFF.

This clone was recorded only once. Relative to the germline gene, one junction end is altered; a read error may explain this. The rearrangement joins TRBV7-2 to TRBJ2-7, with 12 bases fitting TRBD2. Germline V gene data show CDR1 as SGHTA and CDR2 as FQGNSA. The CDR3 is 14 amino acids. CDR3 region: CASSLAGGPEEQYF. The CDR3 nucleotides read TGTGCCAGCAGCCTAGCGGGAGGGCCGGAAGAGCAGTACTTC.

The chain recombines TRBV11-1 with TRBJ1-3, with 8 bases that match TRBD1. V was clipped by 6 bases and J by 4 bases; unmatched bases: 11. This CDR3 comprises 16 residues. The germline CDR1 and CDR2 sequences are SGHAT and FQDESV (reference sequence). CDR3 DNA sequence: TGTGCCAGCAGTTGGACAGGGAGGTCATCGGGAAACACCATATATTTT. Amino acid sequence: CASSWTGRSSGNTIYF.

This rearrangement joins TRBV27 to TRBJ2-7; D perhaps matches TRBD1 (6 bases). V was pared by 5 bases and J by 7 bases, with 21 bases between. There are 15 residues in the CDR3. Per the germline V gene, CDR1 is MNHEY and CDR2 is SMNVEV (reference sequence). The chain's CDR3 is CASSPLTGTSGEQYF. The DNA for the CDR3 is TGTGCCAGCAGTCCCCTGACAGGTACATCGGGTGAGCAGTACTTC.

The rearrangement joins TRBV2 to TRBJ1-3, with D unresolved. CDR1 SNHLY and CDR2 FYNNEI come from the germline V gene. This CDR3 is built from 16 residues. The V gene lost 3 bases and the J gene lost 4 bases, with 16 bases spanning the gap. CDR3 residues: CASSDSSSPRGNTIYF. CDR3 in DNA: TGTGCCAGCAGTGATTCTTCGTCCCCACGAGGAAACACCATATATTTT.

The chain uses TRBV7-9 and TRBJ1-5; possibly TRBD1 for D (5 bases). Germline CDR1 SEHNR, CDR2 FQNEAQ (reference sequence). There are 16 residues in the CDR3. With 1 base removed from V and 7 bases from J, the gap between germline ends came to 17 bases. The CDR3 DNA reads as TGTGCCAGCAGCTTAGTCGATGGGGGGGTAATGCAGCCCCAGCATTTT. Translated, it gives CASSLVDGGVMQPQHF.

The chain has TRBV10-3 and TRBJ1-3; 7 bases fit TRBD1. V was clipped by 6 bases and J by 4 bases; unmatched bases: 9. CDR3 size: 15 residues. Germline CDR1 is ENHRY and CDR2 is SYGVKD. CDR3 sequence (DNA): TGTGCCATCAGACGGACAGGCCGGGGCGGAAACACCATATATTTT. Its protein is CAIRRTGRGGNTIYF.

Details on this clone: The same CDR3 can be traced to other DNA sequences in this sample. The genes are TRBV18 and TRBJ2-7; tentative D call: TRBD2 (6 bases). V was shortened by 6 bases and J by 1 base, with 10 bases between the two germline ends. Looked up from germline, CDR1 is KGHSH and CDR2 is LQKENI. The CDR3 totals 13 residues. DNA of the CDR3: TGTGCCAGCTCCGCCGGGACTTCCTACGAGCAGTACTTC. Protein: CASSAGTSYEQYF.

The rearrangement uses TRBV7-3 and TRBJ1-2; the match to TRBD1 covers 7 bases. Germline V gene data show CDR1 as SGHTA and CDR2 as FQGTGA. The CDR3 runs to 13 residues. Losses at the gene ends were 3 bases for V and 8 bases for J; bases not matched to a gene: 6. CDR3 DNA: TGTGCCAGCAGCTTCCAACAGGGGTTAGGCTACACCTTC. This gives the protein CASSFQQGLGYTF.

The rearrangement uses TRBV2 and TRBJ1-2; TRBD1 is a possible D gene (5 bases). In germline, CDR1 is SNHLY, CDR2 FYNNEI. Trimming left V 3 bases short and J 6 bases short, with 14 bases between. This CDR3 is 14 amino acids long. This CDR3 is CASSDRAFVNGYTF. CDR3 DNA: TGTGCCAGCAGTGACAGGGCTTTCGTGAATGGCTACACCTTC.

This chain connects TRBV24-1 to TRBJ2-1, with TRBD2 matching 11 bases. The CDR3 consists of 14 residues. Germline loops: CDR1 KGHDR, CDR2 SFDVKD. V trimming: 5 bases; J trimming: 7 bases; junction bases outside the gene matches: 3. The CDR3 here is CATSAPSGRNEQFF. The CDR3, as DNA: TGTGCCACCAGTGCTCCTAGCGGGAGGAATGAGCAGTTCTTC.

The chain recombines TRBV6-4 with TRBJ2-3; tentative D call: TRBD2 (5 bases). CDR1 MRHNA and CDR2 SNTAGT come from the germline V gene. The CDR3 loop spans 14 amino acids. V lost 4 bases and J 0 bases, leaving 8 bases between the germline ends. In DNA form, the CDR3 reads TGTGCCAGCAGTGTAGGCGGGAGCACAGATACGCAGTATTTT. Its translation is CASSVGGSTDTQYF.

V usage is TRBV10-2 and J usage is TRBJ1-5; D might be TRBD1 (5 bases). From germline, CDR1 is WSHSY and CDR2 SAAADI. V lost 0 bases and J 6 bases, leaving 9 bases between the germline ends. The CDR3 length is 14 residues. CDR3 sequence (DNA): TGCGCCAGCAGTGAGTCCAGGGAAGGTCAGCCCCAGCATTTT. Translated, it gives CASSESREGQPQHF.

V and J are TRBV7-2 and TRBJ2-7; weak D call: TRBD2 (6 bases). CDR1 is SGHTA and CDR2 is FQGNSA in the germline V gene. The CDR3 runs 15 residues. V lost 2 bases to trimming and J lost 2 bases, with 13 bases between them. CDR3 protein: CASSLRTPGAYEQYF. The CDR3 DNA reads TGTGCCAGCAGCTTAAGAACCCCGGGGGCCTACGAGCAGTACTTC.

The chain carries TRBV5-4 and TRBJ1-2; perhaps TRBD1 as D (5 bases). V lost 0 bases and J lost 7, with 13 bases in between. Germline V gene sequence: CDR1 SGHNT, CDR2 YYREEE (reference sequence). The CDR3 is made up of 14 amino acids. The CDR3 region has the DNA TGTGCCAGCAGCTTGGTGGGGGGATCGGTTGGCTACACCTTC. Its translation is CASSLVGGSVGYTF.

This clone was recorded once. V usage is TRBV28 and J usage is TRBJ2-7; 12 nucleotides align to TRBD2. This CDR3 region has 15 residues. Per germline, CDR1 MDHEN and CDR2 SYDVKM. V dropped 6 bases and J dropped 3; count of bases not matched to a gene: 6. The DNA of the CDR3 is TGTGCCAGCAGACTGATGACTAGCGGGAGCTACGAGCAGTACTTC. Protein sequence: CASRLMTSGSYEQYF.

This clone was counted a single time. The genes are TRBV3-1 (or the pseudogene TRBV3-2) and TRBJ1-2; no definite D call. The germline CDR1 and CDR2 sequences are LGHDT and YNNKEL (reference sequence). V was trimmed by 7 bases and J by 6 bases, leaving 15 bases between them. The CDR3 contains 13 residues. Here the CDR3 reads CASTFAHGDGYTF. DNA of the CDR3: TGTGCCAGCACCTTTGCTCACGGTGATGGCTACACCTTC.

This clone appeared once. The chain recombines TRBV6-5 with TRBJ1-2; TRBD1 might be the D (5 bases). The V gene lost 2 bases and the J gene lost 4 bases, with 14 bases spanning the gap. The CDR3 has 15 amino acids. Germline values: CDR1 MNHEY, CDR2 SVGAGI. The CDR3 DNA sequence: TGTGCCAGCAGTTACCGGGGTCAGGGTTCCTATGGCTACACCTTC. Encoded protein: CASSYRGQGSYGYTF.

The chain carries TRBV7-9 and TRBJ2-7; D may be TRBD2 (5 bases). The V end lost 4 bases, the J end lost 2 bases, and 9 bases lay between the germline ends. The CDR3 totals 13 residues. Germline V gene data show CDR1 as SEHNR and CDR2 as FQNEAQ (reference sequence). The CDR3 nucleotides read TGTGCCAGCAGCTCGGGATATGCCTACGAGCAGTACTTC. Amino acid sequence: CASSSGYAYEQYF.

This chain joins TRBV7-9 and TRBJ1-1, with D unresolved. This CDR3 is 14 amino acids long. V gave up 0 bases and J gave up 2 bases, with 7 bases separating them. Germline-derived CDR1 and CDR2 are SEHNR and FQNEAQ (reference sequence). The CDR3 DNA reads TGTGCCAGCAGCTTAGCAACAGCTAACACTGAAGCTTTCTTT. Amino acid sequence: CASSLATANTEAFF.

The chain carries TRBV27 and TRBJ1-2; TRBD1 matches 8 bases. CDR3 length equals 16 residues. CDR1 is MNHEY, CDR2 SMNVEV, per germline (reference sequence). J was trimmed by 7 bases and V by 6 bases; bases with no gene match: 16. This CDR3 is CASRPQVGQGKSGYTF. DNA of the CDR3: TGTGCCAGCAGACCACAGGTCGGACAGGGAAAAAGTGGCTACACCTTC.